This T cell receptor beta chain comes out of a study of regulatory and conventional T cells in RAG deficiency. The CDR3 totals 17 residues. J was trimmed by 4 bases and V by 7 bases; bases with no gene match: 16. Per the germline V gene, CDR1 is SEHNR and CDR2 is FQNEAQ (reference sequence). Blood CD4+ CD25-low CD127-high conventional T cells supplied the genomic DNA template. The protocol was immunoSEQ multiplex PCR, while the TCRdb copy is restricted to in-frame clones and leaves out a portion. The table lists 21,000 or so clones, about 92% of them singletons. These data are also associated with another study on regulatory T cells. That publication notes: Amplification used 52 TRBV primers and 13 TRBJ primers.

Sequencing used CD4+ T cells sorted from blood. V gene TRBV7-9 combines with J gene TRBJ2-1; TRBD2 matches 7 bases. This receptor was identified in a human donor in good health. Here the CDR3 reads CASIPLSMGRGYNEQFF. CDR3 nucleotides: TGTGCCAGCATCCCCCTCAGTATGGGGAGGGGTTACAATGAGCAGTTCTTC. Filled out from reference TRBV7-9 and TRBJ2-1, the complete variable domain reads DTGVSQNPRHKITKRGQNVTFRCDPISEHNRLYWYRQTLGQGPEFLTYFQNEAQLEKSRLLSDRFSAERPKGSFSTLEIQRTEQGDSAMYLCASIPLSMGRGYNEQFFGPGTRLTVL.